These 27 T cell receptor beta chains were all obtained from the same sample, sequenced in a study of post-analysis software for immune sequencing data. Their antigen targets remain unknown. Included in the TCR beta cDNA libraries were unique molecular identifiers. TCRdb reprocessed the PCR reads via MiXCR and lists one record per CDR3 protein. The data contain about 500,000 distinct CDR3 sequences, roughly 45% of them seen just once; the ten biggest clones take up about an eighth. Findings of the study overall: There were four or five TRBV segments more frequent in patients than controls, and TRBV5-6, TRBV5-1 and TRBV20-1 were among them.

The sample taken for sequencing was blood. These receptors all stem from a girl aged 10 to 17 with multiple sclerosis.

The chain employs TRBV4-1 and TRBJ1-2; 7 nucleotides align to TRBD1. This CDR3 comprises 15 residues. V gave up 0 bases and J gave up 4 bases; unmatched junction bases: 5. CDR1 is MGHRA and CDR2 is YSYEKL in the germline V gene. The CDR3 here is CASSQDLDRVYGYTF. DNA of the CDR3: TGCGCCAGCAGCCAAGATCTTGACAGGGTCTATGGCTACACCTTC.

The V call is TRBV5-1, the J call TRBJ1-4; no firm D call. The germline gives CDR1 SGHRS, CDR2 YFSETQ. V lost 5 bases and J lost 6, with 11 bases in between. The CDR3 runs 13 residues. The CDR3 reads CASRREGDEKLFF. In DNA, the CDR3 is TGCGCCAGCAGACGGGAGGGTGATGAAAAACTGTTTTTT. The variable domain in full, with the rest retrieved from reference TRBV5-1 and TRBJ1-4, is KAGVTQTPRYLIKTRGQQVTLSCSPISGHRSVSWYQQTPGQGLQFLFEYFSETQRNKGNFPGRFSGRQFSNSRSEMNVSTLELGDSALYLCASRREGDEKLFFGSGTQLSVL.

In its sample, this clonotype was seen a few times. J is TRBJ1-4 and V is TRBV7-2, with D tentatively TRBD1 (5 bases). The CDR3 consists of 14 residues. V lost 5 bases and J lost 7, with 14 bases in between. CDR1 SGHTA and CDR2 FQGNSA come from the germline V gene. The CDR3 reads CASSPREGSEKLFF. The CDR3 nucleotides read TGTGCCAGCAGCCCCAGGGAAGGTAGTGAAAAACTGTTTTTT. Full variable domain (outside the CDR3, taken from reference TRBV7-2 and TRBJ1-4): GAGVSQSPSNKVTEKGKDVELRCDPISGHTALYWYRQSLGQGLEFLIYFQGNSAPDKSGLPSDRFSAERTGGSVSTLTIQRTQQEDSAVYLCASSPREGSEKLFFGSGTQLSVL.

The V gene is TRBV20-1, the J gene TRBJ1-4, with TRBD1 matching over 8 bases. The V gene's germline CDR1 is DFQATT and CDR2 SNEGSKA (reference sequence). The V segment lost 6 bases and the J segment 0 bases; nucleotides outside the gene matches: 3. This CDR3 is built from 14 residues. CDR3 DNA: TGCAGTGCGTCGGGACAGGCAACTAATGAAAAACTGTTTTTT. Translation gives CSASGQATNEKLFF.

This chain links TRBV24-1 with TRBJ2-7, with TRBD1 matching over 10 bases. The CDR3 runs 17 residues. The germline V gene has CDR1 KGHDR and CDR2 SFDVKD. V dropped 4 bases and J dropped 1; count of bases not matched to a gene: 9. CDR3 nucleotides: TGTGCCACCAGTGACGGGACAGGGGCGACATCTTCCTACGAGCAGTACTTC. It encodes CATSDGTGATSSYEQYF.

This clonotype was detected a few times. V gene TRBV6-6 combines with J gene TRBJ1-2; D perhaps matches TRBD1 (5 bases). CDR1 and CDR2 from the germline V gene are MNHNY and SVGAGI (reference sequence). Between the trimmed V and J ends, which lost 2 bases and 7 bases, there was a span of 8 bases. CDR3 length: 12 residues. The CDR3 coding sequence is TGTGCCAGCAGTTACGAGGGGCTTGGCTACACCTTC. Residues: CASSYEGLGYTF.

This clonotype appeared a few times. A read error may produce the germline difference seen at one junction end. The J gene is TRBJ2-7, the V gene TRBV5-5; either TRBD1 or TRBD2 may fit D (6 bases each). Germline V gives CDR1 SGHKS, CDR2 YYEKEE (reference sequence). The CDR3 covers 15 residues. The CDR3 DNA is TGTGCCGGCAGCTTGGAGGGGGGCTACTCCTACGAGCAGTACTTC. This translates into CAGSLEGGYSYEQYF.

This chain uses TRBV20-1 with TRBJ1-1; TRBD1 matches at 8 bases. The CDR3 is 14 amino acids. Unmatched junction bases numbered 10, after V lost 6 bases and J lost 4 bases. Germline values: CDR1 DFQATT, CDR2 SNEGSKA (reference sequence). The CDR3 DNA reads TGCAGTGCACCTATCCAGGGGGCGAGCACTGAAGCTTTCTTT. Its protein is CSAPIQGASTEAFF.

CDR3 loop: CASSSFTEAFF. The CDR3, as DNA: TGTGCCAGCAGTTCCTTTACTGAAGCTTTCTTT. The chain joins TRBV6-5 to TRBJ1-1; D not resolved. The germline V gene encodes CDR1 MNHEY and CDR2 SVGAGI. The CDR3 runs to 11 residues. V lost 4 bases and J 5 bases, leaving 5 bases between the germline ends.

The chain's CDR3 is CASSLPGLEYGYTF. The CDR3 region has the DNA TGCGCCAGCAGCTTGCCGGGGTTGGAGTATGGCTACACCTTC. This rearrangement joins TRBV5-1 to TRBJ1-2, with D uncertain. The germline V and J ends were trimmed by 1 base and 5 bases, with 12 bases remaining between them. This CDR3 has 14 residues. The germline gives CDR1 SGHRS, CDR2 YFSETQ.

This clonotype was found once. The V call is TRBV27, the J call TRBJ1-4; 9 nucleotides agree with TRBD1. The V segment lost 4 bases and the J segment 11 bases; nucleotides outside the gene matches: 11. CDR1 is MNHEY, CDR2 SMNVEV, per germline (reference sequence). The CDR3 sequence is 15 residues long. The CDR3 DNA sequence: TGTGCCAGCAGTTACAACCGGGACAGGGTGCGGAAACTGTTTTTT. The encoded protein is CASSYNRDRVRKLFF.

This clonotype was observed a few times. The CDR3 DNA sequence: TGTGCCAGCAGCCCCTGGGACAGGGGGAGCTCCTACGAGCAGTACTTC. It translates to CASSPWDRGSSYEQYF. V usage is TRBV7-9 and J usage is TRBJ2-7, with TRBD1 matching 11 bases. Germline V gene data show CDR1 as SEHNR and CDR2 as FQNEAQ (reference sequence). This CDR3 region has 16 residues. The V gene end was trimmed by 5 bases and the J gene end by 0 bases; junction bases not matched to a gene: 6.

The V gene is TRBV2, the J gene TRBJ2-3; 9 bases agree with TRBD2. The trim removed 6 bases at V and 2 bases at J, leaving 3 bases unmatched. The germline V gene encodes CDR1 SNHLY and CDR2 FYNNEI. The CDR3 runs 14 residues. CDR3 sequence (DNA): TGTGCCAGCAGGGTAGCGGGGGACACAGATACGCAGTATTTT. Amino acid sequence: CASRVAGDTDTQYF.

This clonotype has only a few counts. The chain combines TRBV20-1 with TRBJ2-1, with D unresolved. From germline, CDR1 is DFQATT and CDR2 SNEGSKA (reference sequence). V lost 0 bases and J 5 bases, leaving 11 bases between the germline ends. This CDR3 spans 14 amino acids. For the CDR3, the DNA is TGCAGTGCTAGAGACCCAGAGTCGAACAATGAGCAGTTCTTC. It specifies CSARDPESNNEQFF.

V and J are TRBV28 and TRBJ2-5; D is unresolved. Trimming took 6 bases from V and 9 from J, leaving 17 bases between them. Germline V lookup: CDR1 MDHEN, CDR2 SYDVKM. This CDR3 is built from 13 residues. The CDR3 DNA is TGTGCCAGCAGCCCCAGGTTAATTCAGCCCCAGTACTTC. Translating it yields CASSPRLIQPQYF.

This chain uses TRBV7-9 with TRBJ1-1; TRBD1 matches at 7 bases. V trimming: 5 bases; J trimming: 4 bases; junction bases outside the gene matches: 4. Germline loops: CDR1 SEHNR, CDR2 FQNEAQ (reference sequence). The CDR3 contains 13 residues. The CDR3 DNA sequence: TGTGCCAGCAGCAAGGACAGGATCACTGAAGCTTTCTTT. Translation gives CASSKDRITEAFF.

The rearrangement links TRBV7-9 to TRBJ2-5; tentatively, D is TRBD1 (6 bases). CDR1 and CDR2 (germline): SEHNR, FQNEAQ (reference sequence). The CDR3 runs to 14 residues. The V and J ends lost 3 bases and 9 bases respectively, with 17 bases between them. As DNA, the CDR3 is TGTGCCAGCAGCTTGCAGGGGATCCCAGGCGCCCAGTACTTC. This codes for CASSLQGIPGAQYF.

This chain joins TRBV6-5 and TRBJ2-5; D unclear. The CDR3 is 13 amino acids. Germline V gives CDR1 MNHEY, CDR2 SVGAGI. V was trimmed by 0 bases and J by 2 bases, leaving 4 bases between them. CDR3 residues: CASSYSVQETQYF. The DNA of the CDR3 is TGTGCCAGCAGTTACTCGGTACAAGAGACCCAGTACTTC.

The gene calls are TRBV27 and TRBJ2-1, with D possibly being TRBD2 (5 bases). Trimming took off 6 bases at V and 4 bases at J, with 16 bases between the two ends. The CDR3 runs to 15 residues. CDR1 and CDR2 (germline): MNHEY, SMNVEV (reference sequence). CDR3 loop: CASSLAGPGYNEQFF. Written as DNA, the CDR3 is TGTGCCAGCAGCCTAGCCGGGCCTGGGTACAATGAGCAGTTCTTC.

V gene TRBV9 combines with J gene TRBJ1-6, with TRBD1 matching 11 bases. The CDR3 is made up of 15 amino acids. The V segment lost 3 bases and the J segment 8 bases; nucleotides outside the gene matches: 4. CDR1 and CDR2 (germline): SGDLS, YYNGEE. The CDR3 region is CASSDGQGAYSPLHF. DNA for the CDR3: TGTGCCAGCAGCGATGGACAGGGGGCATATTCACCCCTCCACTTT.

The V gene is TRBV9, the J gene TRBJ2-7; 7 bases are shared with TRBD1. V lost 0 bases and J lost 0; bases outside the gene matches: 6. Looked up from germline, CDR1 is SGDLS and CDR2 is YYNGEE. The CDR3 loop spans 16 amino acids. The CDR3 nucleotides are TGTGCCAGCAGCGTAGCCCCGACAGGGAGCTCCTACGAGCAGTACTTC. It translates to CASSVAPTGSSYEQYF.

J is TRBJ2-1 and V is TRBV28, with TRBD2 matching 10 bases. V lost 6 bases and J lost 7; bases outside the gene matches: 9. Germline V gene lookup returns CDR1 MDHEN and CDR2 SYDVKM. This CDR3 comprises 15 residues. This CDR3 reads CASRPAGGPGNEQFF. The CDR3, as DNA: TGTGCCAGCAGACCAGCGGGAGGGCCGGGGAATGAGCAGTTCTTC.

The genes are TRBV2 and TRBJ2-3, with D perhaps TRBD1 (6 bases). There are 13 residues in the CDR3. Trimming pared 8 bases from V and 6 bases from J, leaving 15 bases between. Germline-derived CDR1 and CDR2 are SNHLY and FYNNEI. CDR3 protein: CASGRDMEDTQYF. In DNA, the CDR3 is TGTGCCAGCGGCCGGGACATGGAGGATACGCAGTATTTT.

V and J are TRBV20-1 and TRBJ2-1, with 9 bases fitting TRBD1. Unmatched junction bases numbered 8, after V lost 3 bases and J lost 5 bases. The CDR3 spans 15 residues. Germline V gene sequence: CDR1 DFQATT, CDR2 SNEGSKA (reference sequence). Written as DNA, the CDR3 is TGCAGTGCTAGCCCGACAGGGGGGTCCCACAATGAGCAGTTCTTC. Translation gives CSASPTGGSHNEQFF.

This chain uses TRBV20-1 with TRBJ1-5, with 7 positions matching TRBD1. The CDR3 totals 18 residues. CDR1 is DFQATT and CDR2 is SNEGSKA in the germline V gene (reference sequence). Germline trimming cut 3 bases from V and 5 bases from J; bases unmatched to any gene: 19. The CDR3 DNA reads TGCAGTGCTAGCGTCGGTCTCAGCGACAGGGAGATGCATCAGCCCCAGCATTTT. Encoded protein: CSASVGLSDREMHQPQHF.

In regard to this clonotype: Sequence at one end of the junction differs from germline and may be a read error. V is TRBV20-1 and J is TRBJ2-5; TRBD2 aligns across 11 bases. CDR3 length equals 13 residues. CDR1 and CDR2 from the germline V gene are DFQATT and SNEGSKA (reference sequence). The CDR3 is CNASLAGGETQYF. In DNA, the CDR3 is TGCAATGCTAGTCTAGCGGGAGGAGAGACCCAGTACTTC.

The chain carries TRBV5-6 and TRBJ2-7, with D unclear. The J call is doubtful: the DNA matches TRBJ2-5 better. The CDR3 covers 11 residues. Germline V gene sequence: CDR1 SGHDT, CDR2 YYEEEE. Here the CDR3 DNA reads TGTGCCAGCAGCACTATGGAGACCCAGTACTTC. Translation: CASSTMETQYF.